These T cell receptor beta chains were read from a single sample in a study of identical twins. TCRdb fed the 5' RACE reads into MiXCR, producing one record per CDR3 protein. Here the sample spans some 600,000 distinct CDR3 sequences, less than 9% being singletons. These data were also reused for a study on yellow fever vaccine responses in identical twins.

Sequenced input: PBMCs. All receptors derive from a young woman in good health. Each CDR3 is given with its conserved first and last residue. Fields, in order: V gene, J gene, D gene, clone size, CDR3 protein, CDR3 DNA. A D gene is named only where the DNA matches it firmly. Only some rows state a clone size, as once, few, many or a class for expanded clones.

V: TRBV4-1
J: TRBJ2-5
D: NA
size: many
CDR3: CASSQERGGGQETQYF
DNA: TGCGCCAGCAGCCAAGAAAGGGGAGGGGGACAAGAGACCCAGTACTTC

V: TRBV12-3/TRBV12-4
J: TRBJ2-5
D: TRBD2
size: few
CDR3: CASSLAGTSAQETQYF
DNA: TGTGCCAGCAGTTTAGCGGGGACTAGCGCGCAAGAGACCCAGTACTTC

V: TRBV19
J: TRBJ1-1
D: NA
size: NA
CDR3: CASTAQPRMNTEAFF
DNA: TGTGCCAGTACGGCGCAGCCTAGAATGAACACTGAAGCTTTCTTT

V: TRBV6-5
J: TRBJ2-1
D: TRBD2
size: few
CDR3: CASSYWREGLRRSYNEQFF
DNA: TGTGCCAGCAGTTACTGGAGGGAGGGCCTGCGCAGATCCTACAATGAGCAGTTCTTC

V: TRBV28
J: TRBJ2-3
D: TRBD2
size: NA
CDR3: CASRQRRGGAIDTQYF
DNA: TGTGCCAGCAGGCAAAGACGCGGGGGGGCCATAGATACGCAGTATTTT

V: TRBV24-1
J: TRBJ2-4
D: NA
size: many
CDR3: CATSDGLIQYF
DNA: TGTGCCACCAGTGATGGGCTAATTCAGTACTTC

V: TRBV6-1
J: TRBJ2-6
D: TRBD1
size: few
CDR3: CASRPGTVLSGANVLTF
DNA: TGTGCCAGCAGGCCCGGGACAGTACTCTCTGGGGCCAACGTCCTGACTTTC

V: TRBV5-6
J: TRBJ1-5
D: TRBD1
size: NA
CDR3: CASSSDRGIGPQHF
DNA: TGTGCCAGCAGCTCCGACAGGGGGATAGGGCCCCAGCATTTT

V: TRBV7-3
J: TRBJ2-1
D: TRBD2
size: NA
CDR3: CASSLTGGREVYNEQFF
DNA: TGTGCCAGCAGCTTAACGGGGGGGCGGGAGGTCTACAATGAGCAGTTCTTC

V: TRBV18
J: TRBJ1-4
D: NA
size: few
CDR3: CASSPRAGTINEKLFF
DNA: TGTGCCAGCTCACCGAGGGCTGGGACCATTAATGAAAAACTGTTTTTT

V: TRBV3-1
J: TRBJ2-3
D: TRBD1
size: few
CDR3: CASSHNRGLGDTQYF
DNA: TGTGCCAGCAGTCATAACAGGGGTTTAGGAGATACGCAGTATTTT

V: TRBV6-5
J: TRBJ1-6
D: TRBD1
size: many
CDR3: CASSYPGTELGGPLHF
DNA: TGTGCCAGCAGTTACCCAGGGACAGAGCTAGGAGGACCCCTCCACTTT

V: TRBV5-6
J: TRBJ2-3
D: TRBD1
size: NA
CDR3: CASGPGTGRNTDTQYF
DNA: TGTGCCAGCGGCCCAGGGACAGGGAGGAACACAGATACGCAGTATTTT

V: TRBV20-1
J: TRBJ2-2
D: TRBD1
size: many
CDR3: CSARDRQGVGGELFF
DNA: TGCAGTGCTAGAGATCGGCAGGGGGTTGGCGGGGAGCTGTTTTTT

V: TRBV4-1
J: TRBJ1-1
D: NA
size: few
CDR3: CASSPRAGGTEAFF
DNA: TGCGCCAGCAGCCCCCGTGCGGGTGGTACTGAAGCTTTCTTT

V: TRBV12-3/TRBV12-4
J: TRBJ1-1
D: NA
size: many
CDR3: CASRDIGHTEAFF
DNA: TGTGCCAGCAGGGACATAGGGCACACTGAAGCTTTCTTT